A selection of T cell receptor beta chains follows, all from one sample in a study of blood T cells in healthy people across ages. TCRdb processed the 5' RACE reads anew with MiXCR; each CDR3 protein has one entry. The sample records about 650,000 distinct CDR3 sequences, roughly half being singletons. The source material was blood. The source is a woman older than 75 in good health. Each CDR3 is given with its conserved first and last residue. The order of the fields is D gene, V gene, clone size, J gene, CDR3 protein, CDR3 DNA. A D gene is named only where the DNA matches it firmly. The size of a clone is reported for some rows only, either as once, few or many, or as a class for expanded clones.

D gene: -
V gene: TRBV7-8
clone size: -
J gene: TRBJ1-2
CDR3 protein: CASSLVPGLGGTF
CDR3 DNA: TGTGCCAGCAGCTTAGTCCCAGGTCTGGGGGGCACCTTC

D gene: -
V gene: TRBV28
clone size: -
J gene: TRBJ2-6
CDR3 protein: CASSKGPGIFSGANVLTF
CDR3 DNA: TGTGCCAGCAGTAAGGGGCCAGGAATCTTCTCTGGGGCCAACGTCCTGACTTTC

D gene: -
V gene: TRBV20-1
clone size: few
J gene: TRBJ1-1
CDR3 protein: CSASREGVVTEAFF
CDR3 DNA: TGCAGTGCTAGTCGCGAGGGGGTAGTAACTGAAGCTTTCTTT

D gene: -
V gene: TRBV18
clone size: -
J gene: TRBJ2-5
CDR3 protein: CASSPSEGSQETQYF
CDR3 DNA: TGTGCCAGCTCACCCAGTGAAGGTTCCCAAGAGACCCAGTACTTC

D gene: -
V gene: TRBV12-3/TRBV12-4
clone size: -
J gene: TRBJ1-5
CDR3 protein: CASSFSIDQPQHF
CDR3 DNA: TGTGCCAGCAGTTTCTCCATTGATCAGCCCCAGCATTTT

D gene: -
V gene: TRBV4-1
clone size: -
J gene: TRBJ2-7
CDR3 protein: CASSQVGGTEEQYF
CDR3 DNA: TGCGCCAGCAGCCAAGTTGGCGGGACGGAAGAGCAGTACTTC

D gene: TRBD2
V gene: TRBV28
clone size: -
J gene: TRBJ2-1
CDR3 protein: CASSVLSGGGNEQFF
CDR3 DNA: TGTGCCAGCAGTGTACTTTCGGGAGGCGGCAATGAGCAGTTCTTC

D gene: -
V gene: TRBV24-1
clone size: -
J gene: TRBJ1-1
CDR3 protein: CATSRDREGAEAFF
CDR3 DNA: TGTGCCACCAGCCGGGACCGAGAAGGGGCTGAAGCTTTCTTT

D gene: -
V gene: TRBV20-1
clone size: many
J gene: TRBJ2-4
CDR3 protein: CSAGRDLVAKNIQYF
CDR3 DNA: TGCAGTGCTGGCCGGGACCTTGTGGCCAAAAACATTCAGTACTTC

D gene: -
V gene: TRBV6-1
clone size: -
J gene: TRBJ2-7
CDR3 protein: CASSEGPSSSYEQYF
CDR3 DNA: TGTGCCAGCAGCGAGGGACCGTCGAGCTCCTACGAGCAGTACTTC